These 27 T cell receptor beta chains were sequenced from one sample in a study of T cell repertoires in cytomegalovirus infection. TCRdb processed the reads anew with MiXCR; each CDR3 protein has one entry. Of around 440,000 distinct CDR3 sequences listed, roughly 10% are singletons. The sequenced sample was PBMCs. These receptors all come from a human donor in good health (CMV status not recorded). Some clones in this sample may be carry-over from other donors' samples.

This clonotype was seen many times. This sequence joins TRBV19 and TRBJ1-1, with a possible D match to TRBD1 (5 bases). CDR1 and CDR2 (germline): LNHDA, SQIVND (reference sequence). The V end lost 5 bases, the J end lost 5 bases, and 18 bases lay between the germline ends. The CDR3 sequence is 15 residues long. CDR3 DNA sequence: TGTGCCAGTAGTGGGGGACTTCGGGAACGAACTGAAGCTTTCTTT. Translation: CASSGGLRERTEAFF.

A remark on this clonotype: A much larger clone differs from this one at a single base, so this may be a read error. CDR3 nucleotide sequence: TGCGCCAGCAGTGTCGACAGGTGGACAGATACGCACTATTTT. Encoded protein: CASSVDRWTDTHYF. The V and J genes are TRBV10-1 and TRBJ2-3, with D maybe TRBD1 (6 bases). Germline V gene lookup returns CDR1 WNHNN and CDR2 SYGVQD (reference sequence). The CDR3 spans 14 residues.

This clonotype was observed at least ten times. This chain connects TRBV12-3 or TRBV12-4 to TRBJ1-5; TRBD1 aligns across 8 bases. This CDR3 spans 15 amino acids. V was pared by 5 bases and J by 2 bases, with 5 bases of the junction left unmatched. This chain's CDR3 is CASSQTGGGNQPQHF. In DNA form, the CDR3 reads TGTGCCAGCAGTCAAACAGGGGGAGGCAATCAGCCCCAGCATTTT.

This chain connects TRBV7-9 to TRBJ1-1; possibly TRBD1 for D (6 bases). The CDR3 consists of 14 residues. The germline V and J ends were trimmed by 5 bases and 3 bases, with 13 bases remaining between them. Looked up from germline, CDR1 is SEHNR and CDR2 is FQNEAQ (reference sequence). In DNA, the CDR3 is TGTGCCAGCAGCCAACCTACAGGGTACACTGAAGCTTTCTTT. Translated: CASSQPTGYTEAFF.

In this sample, this clonotype turned up many times. J is TRBJ2-7 and V is TRBV5-6, with 7 bases lining up with TRBD1. V dropped 4 bases and J dropped 6; count of bases not matched to a gene: 10. The CDR3 runs to 14 residues. Germline V lookup: CDR1 SGHDT, CDR2 YYEEEE. The CDR3 spells CASSPTGLIREQYF. CDR3 DNA: TGTGCCAGCAGCCCGACAGGGTTAATTCGCGAGCAGTACTTC.

This clonotype was counted many times. J is TRBJ2-5 and V is TRBV4-2, with TRBD2 identical over 12 bases. The V gene end was trimmed by 0 bases and the J gene end by 6 bases; junction bases not matched to a gene: 5. The CDR3 contains 16 residues. Germline V lookup: CDR1 LGHNA, CDR2 YNFKEQ. CDR3 sequence: CASSQDLAGGRKTQYF. In DNA, the CDR3 is TGTGCCAGCAGCCAAGACCTAGCGGGAGGGCGGAAGACCCAGTACTTC.

This clonotype showed up many times. The J gene is TRBJ2-3, the V gene TRBV6-1; possibly TRBD2 for D (6 bases). CDR1 MNHNS and CDR2 SASEGT come from the germline V gene. Between the trimmed V and J ends, which lost 8 bases and 3 bases, there was a span of 12 bases. This CDR3 contains 13 residues. Here the CDR3 reads CASELGGTDTQYF. The CDR3 coding sequence is TGTGCCAGCGAACTGGGAGGTACAGATACGCAGTATTTT.

This clonotype was found a few times. This chain joins TRBV20-1 and TRBJ2-4, with D perhaps TRBD2 (5 bases). This CDR3 comprises 13 residues. Germline-derived CDR1 and CDR2 are DFQATT and SNEGSKA (reference sequence). The V and J ends lost 3 bases and 5 bases respectively, with 11 bases between them. This CDR3 reads CSARWTGENIQYF. In DNA form, the CDR3 reads TGCAGTGCTAGGTGGACTGGCGAAAACATTCAGTACTTC.

This clonotype was recorded a few times. V gene TRBV9 combines with J gene TRBJ1-5; D perhaps matches TRBD1 (6 bases). Per the germline V gene, CDR1 is SGDLS and CDR2 is YYNGEE. This CDR3 spans 15 amino acids. Trimming pared 0 bases from V and 1 base from J, leaving 8 bases between. CDR3 in amino acids: CASSVGQGSNQPQHF. The DNA of the CDR3 is TGTGCCAGCAGCGTAGGTCAGGGGAGCAATCAGCCCCAGCATTTT.

On this clonotype: A much larger clone differs from this one at a single base, so this may be a read error. This chain uses TRBV24-1 with TRBJ1-4; D may be TRBD1 (5 bases). The germline CDR1 and CDR2 sequences are KGHDR and SFDVKD. The CDR3 loop spans 15 amino acids. CDR3 bases: TGTGCCGCCAGTACCGGGACGGGGGCTAATGAAAAACTGTTTTTT. Residues: CAASTGTGANEKLFF.

The V and J genes are TRBV20-1 and TRBJ1-4, with TRBD1 matching 7 bases. The CDR3 is 11 amino acids. V shed 2 bases, J shed 16 bases, and the junction held 7 bases outside the gene matches. Germline assignment: CDR1 DFQATT and CDR2 SNEGSKA (reference sequence). DNA of the CDR3: TGCAGTGCTAGATCGGGGACAGCGGAGTTTTTT. Amino acids: CSARSGTAEFF.

The gene calls are TRBV20-1 and TRBJ2-7; tentative D call: TRBD2 (6 bases). Between the trimmed V and J ends, which lost 6 bases and 9 bases, there was a span of 18 bases. This CDR3 contains 12 residues. Germline V gives CDR1 DFQATT, CDR2 SNEGSKA (reference sequence). This CDR3 is CSATMGSEGQYF. In DNA, the CDR3 is TGCAGTGCCACTATGGGGTCGGAGGGGCAGTACTTC.

This clonotype has just a few counts. The chain combines TRBV4-1 with TRBJ2-1; D may be TRBD2 (6 bases). This CDR3 is built from 14 residues. Trimming shortened V by 5 bases and J by 0 bases, and 8 bases separated the two germline ends. Germline CDR1 MGHRA, CDR2 YSYEKL. CDR3 nucleotide sequence: TGCGCCAGCAGCGTGACTAGCTCCTACAATGAGCAGTTCTTC. Translation: CASSVTSSYNEQFF.

The CDR3 DNA sequence: TGCAGTGCTAGAGGGATACAGGTGAATCAGCCCCAGCATTTT. Translation: CSARGIQVNQPQHF. V and J are TRBV20-1 and TRBJ1-5; weak D call: TRBD1 (5 bases). CDR1 and CDR2 from the germline V gene are DFQATT and SNEGSKA (reference sequence). Trimming stripped 1 base from V and 4 bases from J, with 11 bases between. The CDR3 has 14 residues.

This clonotype was picked up many times. The chain combines TRBV28 with TRBJ2-7; 7 bases map to TRBD2. There are 16 residues in the CDR3. V lost 1 base and J lost 0; bases outside the gene matches: 6. Germline loops: CDR1 MDHEN, CDR2 SYDVKM. This CDR3 reads CASSLLRLAVSYEQYF. Written as DNA, the CDR3 is TGTGCCAGCAGTTTATTGCGGCTAGCGGTCTCCTACGAGCAGTACTTC.

At least ten counts were recorded for this clonotype. The V and J genes are TRBV6-4 and TRBJ1-1; D gene ambiguous. The CDR3 is 13 residues long. V lost 3 bases to trimming and J lost 1 base, with 6 bases between them. Germline CDR1 MRHNA, CDR2 SNTAGT. The CDR3 spells CASSDRWNTEAFF. The CDR3 nucleotides are TGTGCCAGCAGTGATCGGTGGAACACTGAAGCTTTCTTT.

This clonotype was counted a few times. The chain carries TRBV20-1 and TRBJ2-1; possible D gene TRBD2, 6 bases. Germline CDR1 DFQATT, CDR2 SNEGSKA (reference sequence). CDR3 length: 13 amino acids. Trimming removed 5 bases at V and 9 bases at J, with 17 bases between. This CDR3 reads CSASPQLEGEQFF. CDR3 bases: TGCAGTGCTTCCCCCCAATTGGAGGGTGAGCAGTTCTTC.

This clonotype was recorded many times. This sequence joins TRBV5-1 and TRBJ2-3; 11 bases agree with TRBD2. The CDR3 has 16 residues. Trimming removed 0 bases from V and 6 bases from J; junction bases left unmatched: 6. The germline V gene has CDR1 SGHRS and CDR2 YFSETQ. The CDR3 region has the DNA TGCGCCAGCAGCTTGGCAACTAGCGGGAGACTGGATACGCAGTATTTT. Protein: CASSLATSGRLDTQYF.

This chain connects TRBV20-1 to TRBJ1-6, with D tentatively TRBD1 (6 bases). V dropped 2 bases and J dropped 3 bases, with 8 bases sitting between them. CDR3 length: 14 amino acids. Germline CDR1 and CDR2: DFQATT and SNEGSKA (reference sequence). The CDR3 sequence is CSARQGLYNSPLHF. The CDR3 DNA reads TGCAGTGCTAGACAGGGGCTCTATAATTCACCCCTCCACTTT.

This clonotype was counted a few times. The chain couples TRBV30 to TRBJ1-5, with TRBD1 matching 7 bases. Germline assignment: CDR1 GTSNPN and CDR2 SVGIG (reference sequence). The V gene end was trimmed by 0 bases and the J gene end by 7 bases; junction bases not matched to a gene: 9. This CDR3 has 15 residues. CDR3 bases: TGTGCCTGGAGTGTAGGGGGCGCTTCAGGGCAGCCCCAGCATTTT. Protein product: CAWSVGGASGQPQHF.

The chain has TRBV12-3 or TRBV12-4 and TRBJ2-7, with 8 bases matching TRBD2. Trimming at V came to 3 bases and at J to 2 bases, leaving 6 bases not matched to a gene. This CDR3 has 15 residues. CDR3 loop: CASSFGLAAPYEQYF. Here the CDR3 DNA reads TGTGCCAGCAGTTTCGGACTAGCTGCCCCCTACGAGCAGTACTTC.

A few counts support this clonotype. The chain recombines TRBV28 with TRBJ2-1; TRBD1 agrees at 9 bases. CDR1 and CDR2 (germline): MDHEN, SYDVKM. V trimming: 11 bases; J trimming: 5 bases; junction bases outside the gene matches: 13. This CDR3 comprises 15 residues. CDR3 sequence reads: CAAIKQGAKDNEQFF. CDR3 sequence (DNA): TGTGCCGCAATCAAACAGGGGGCGAAAGACAATGAGCAGTTCTTC.

This clonotype appeared many times. The J gene is TRBJ1-2, the V gene TRBV4-2; D might be TRBD1 (5 bases). The germline CDR1 and CDR2 sequences are LGHNA and YNFKEQ. Trimming stripped 0 bases from V and 2 bases from J, with 22 bases between. The CDR3 length is 19 residues. Written as DNA, the CDR3 is TGTGCCAGCAGCCAAGACAATCACCAGGGCGGCAGGTTGAACTATGGCTACACCTTC. It specifies CASSQDNHQGGRLNYGYTF.

Details on this clonotype: This may be a read error: a much more frequent sequence differs by one nucleotide. The J gene is TRBJ1-5, the V gene TRBV20-1; D perhaps matches TRBD1 (5 bases). This CDR3 spans 12 amino acids. Looked up from germline, CDR1 is DFQATT and CDR2 is SNEGSKA (reference sequence). The CDR3 nucleotides read TGCAGTGCAGTGGTAGGGGATCAGCCCAAGCATTTT. It encodes CSAVVGDQPKHF.

This clonotype was detected ten times or more. J is TRBJ1-1 and V is TRBV6-1; D might be TRBD1 (6 bases). The CDR3 spans 14 residues. Trimming shortened V by 5 bases and J by 1 base, and 11 bases separated the two germline ends. The germline V gene has CDR1 MNHNS and CDR2 SASEGT. CDR3 amino acids: CASSLPDRNTEAFF. The DNA of the CDR3 is TGTGCCAGCAGTCTCCCGGACAGGAACACTGAAGCTTTCTTT.

V is TRBV3-1 and J is TRBJ1-6; TRBD1 aligns across 7 bases. After removal of 1 base from V and 7 bases from J, the junction contained 1 base not matched to a gene. Germline assignment: CDR1 LGHDT and CDR2 YNNKEL (reference sequence). This CDR3 spans 14 amino acids. In DNA, the CDR3 is TGTGCCAGCAGCCAAGCGACAGGGAATTCACCCCTCCACTTT. Translating it yields CASSQATGNSPLHF. The variable domain in full, with the rest retrieved from reference TRBV3-1 and TRBJ1-6, is DTAVSQTPKYLVTQMGNDKSIKCEQNLGHDTMYWYKQDSKKFLKIMFSYNNKELIINETVPNRFSPKSPDKAHLNLHINSLELGDSAVYFCASSQATGNSPLHFGNGTRLTVT.

In its sample, this clonotype was seen many times. The chain joins TRBV7-9 to TRBJ2-3, with 11 bases fitting TRBD2. Germline trimming cut 3 bases from V and 6 bases from J; bases unmatched to any gene: 8. In germline, CDR1 is SEHNR, CDR2 FQNEAQ (reference sequence). This CDR3 comprises 16 residues. The CDR3 DNA follows: TGTGCCAGCAGCTTGGACCTAGCGGGAGGAGCGGATACGCAGTATTTT. Its translation is CASSLDLAGGADTQYF.